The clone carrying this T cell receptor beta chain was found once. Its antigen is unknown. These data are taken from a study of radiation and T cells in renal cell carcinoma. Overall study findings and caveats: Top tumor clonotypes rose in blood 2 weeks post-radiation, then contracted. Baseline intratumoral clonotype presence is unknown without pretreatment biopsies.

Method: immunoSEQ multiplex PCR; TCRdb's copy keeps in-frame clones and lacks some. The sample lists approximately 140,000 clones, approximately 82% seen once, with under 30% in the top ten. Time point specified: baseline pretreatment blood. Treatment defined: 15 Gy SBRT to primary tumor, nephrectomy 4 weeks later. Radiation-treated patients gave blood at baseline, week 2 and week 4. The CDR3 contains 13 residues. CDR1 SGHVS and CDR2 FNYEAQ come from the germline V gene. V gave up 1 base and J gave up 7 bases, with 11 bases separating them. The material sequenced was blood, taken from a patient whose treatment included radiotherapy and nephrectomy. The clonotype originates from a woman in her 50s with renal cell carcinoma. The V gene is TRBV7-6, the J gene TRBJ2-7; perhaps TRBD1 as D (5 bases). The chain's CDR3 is CASSLGPGREQYF. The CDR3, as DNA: TGTGCCAGCAGCTTAGGTCCAGGGCGGGAGCAGTACTTC.